The 23 T cell receptor beta chains below were found in one sample sequenced in a study of T cells in pancreatic ductal adenocarcinoma. Generated by immunoSEQ multiplex PCR, the TCRdb table keeps only in-frame clones and is missing some. The sample has just under 30,000 clones; around 90% are singletons. The selected patients with pancreatic ductal adenocarcinoma had surgery but no neoadjuvant therapy. The sample was PBMCs. The source is a human donor with pancreatic ductal adenocarcinoma.

The chain's CDR3 is CASSVGASGELWEQYF. Here the CDR3 DNA reads TGTGCCAGCAGCGTAGGGGCTAGCGGGGAGCTATGGGAGCAGTACTTC. The chain uses TRBV9 and TRBJ2-7; 9 nucleotides agree with TRBD2. The length of the CDR3 is 16 residues. V was pared by 0 bases and J by 7 bases, with 11 bases of the junction left unmatched. Germline lookup yields CDR1 SGDLS and CDR2 YYNGEE.

The chain links TRBV19 to TRBJ2-3, with 7 positions matching TRBD2. CDR3 length: 14 amino acids. Germline-derived CDR1 and CDR2 are LNHDA and SQIVND (reference sequence). Trimming took 8 bases from V and 5 from J; bases not matched to a gene: 10. CDR3 coding DNA: TGTGCCAGTGCGGCGGGCGGGAGTGGAGATACGCAGTATTTT. Translating gives CASAAGGSGDTQYF.

The chain links TRBV5-1 to TRBJ2-3; D could derive from TRBD1 or TRBD2 (5 bases each). Germline V lookup: CDR1 SGHRS, CDR2 YFSETQ. The CDR3 contains 15 residues. Between the trimmed V and J ends, which lost 1 base and 2 bases, there was a span of 11 bases. The CDR3 loop is CASSLPGATTDTQYF. In DNA, the CDR3 is TGCGCCAGCAGCTTGCCCGGGGCTACCACAGATACGCAGTATTTT.

The chain couples TRBV6-1 to TRBJ2-3; TRBD2 aligns across 11 bases. CDR1 is MNHNS, CDR2 SASEGT, per germline. There are 18 residues in the CDR3. J lost 4 bases, V lost 4 bases, and 13 bases had no gene match. The CDR3 loop reads CASSGLAGGRRVADTQYF. CDR3 DNA: TGTGCCAGCAGTGGGCTAGCGGGAGGAAGGCGGGTGGCAGATACGCAGTATTTT.

The chain combines TRBV11-3 with TRBJ2-1; D gene uncertain. Germline V gene sequence: CDR1 SGHNT, CDR2 YENEEA. This CDR3 region has 13 residues. Trimming left V 2 bases short and J 1 base short, with 3 bases between. Written as DNA, the CDR3 is TGTGCCAGCAGCTTAAGTTCCTACAATGAGCAGTTCTTC. Amino acid sequence: CASSLSSYNEQFF.

Details on this clone: Other DNA sequences of this sample code for an identical CDR3. V is TRBV7-2 and J is TRBJ2-5; D is perhaps TRBD2 (7 bases). Trimming removed 1 base from V and 5 bases from J, with 11 bases in between. The CDR3 spans 14 residues. Per the germline V gene, CDR1 is SGHTA and CDR2 is FQGNSA. The CDR3 bases are TGTGCCAGCAGCTTAGGGGGGGGCCGGGAGACCCAGTACTTC. It specifies CASSLGGGRETQYF. The whole variable domain, filled in from reference TRBV7-2 and TRBJ2-5, reads GAGVSQSPSNKVTEKGKDVELRCDPISGHTALYWYRQSLGQGLEFLIYFQGNSAPDKSGLPSDRFSAERTGGSVSTLTIQRTQQEDSAVYLCASSLGGGRETQYFGPGTRLLVL.

This rearrangement joins TRBV21-1 to TRBJ1-3. TRBV21-1 is a pseudogene segment. This CDR3 spans 17 amino acids. CDR3: CASSTIRDGGTGNTIYF. In DNA, the CDR3 is TGTGCCAGCAGCACAATTAGGGACGGGGGAACTGGAAACACCATATATTTT.

V is TRBV7-9 and J is TRBJ2-7; 7 bases are shared with TRBD2. The germline V gene has CDR1 SEHNR and CDR2 FQNEAQ (reference sequence). This CDR3 has 15 residues. After removal of 1 base from V and 3 bases from J, the junction contained 6 bases not matched to a gene. The chain's CDR3 is CASSLVAGVHYEQYF. The CDR3 DNA is TGTGCCAGCAGCTTAGTTGCGGGAGTCCACTACGAGCAGTACTTC.

The chain links TRBV7-2 to TRBJ2-3; D is unclear. Germline V gives CDR1 SGHTA, CDR2 FQGNSA. The CDR3 spans 14 residues. Trimming shortened V by 5 bases and J by 0 bases, and 9 bases separated the two germline ends. CDR3 nucleotide sequence: TGTGCCAGCAGCCCGCAGACTAGCACAGATACGCAGTATTTT. Translating it yields CASSPQTSTDTQYF.

The chain combines TRBV27 with TRBJ1-4; 8 positions match TRBD1. Germline V lookup: CDR1 MNHEY, CDR2 SMNVEV (reference sequence). Trimming cost V 0 bases and J 3 bases; bases outside gene matches: 12. There are 19 residues in the CDR3. CDR3 sequence: CASSLSASTGARANEKLFF. The CDR3 nucleotides read TGTGCCAGCAGTTTATCCGCCTCGACAGGGGCAAGGGCTAATGAAAAACTGTTTTTT.

This chain links TRBV28 with TRBJ2-7; D might be TRBD1 (6 bases). The length of the CDR3 is 15 residues. V lost 6 bases and J 1 base, leaving 16 bases between the germline ends. Germline lookup yields CDR1 MDHEN and CDR2 SYDVKM. CDR3 residues: CASSHRVDSSYEQYF. For the CDR3, the DNA is TGTGCCAGCAGCCACAGGGTGGACAGTTCCTACGAGCAGTACTTC.

CDR3 DNA: TGTGCCAGCATTGGGGGAGGAGGCGGTGAGCAGTTCTTC. As protein: CASIGGGGGEQFF. The chain has TRBV28 and TRBJ2-1; tentative D call: TRBD2 (6 bases). V lost 7 bases, J lost 9 bases, and 16 bases lay in between. Germline V gives CDR1 MDHEN, CDR2 SYDVKM. The CDR3 is 13 residues long.

This chain connects TRBV7-2 to TRBJ1-2; no definite D call. Germline values: CDR1 SGHTA, CDR2 FQGNSA. V was trimmed by 6 bases and J by 8 bases, leaving 16 bases between them. The CDR3 contains 13 residues. In nucleotides, the CDR3 is TGTGCCAGCAGACCCCCACCGGCAGGCGGCTACACCTTC. It encodes CASRPPPAGGYTF.

The gene calls are TRBV7-6 and TRBJ1-3, with D possibly matching TRBD1 (5 bases). V gave up 5 bases and J gave up 0 bases, with 11 bases separating them. This CDR3 region has 15 residues. CDR1 is SGHVS and CDR2 is FNYEAQ in the germline V gene. CDR3 residues: CASSIPGSSGNTIYF. In DNA form, the CDR3 reads TGTGCCAGCAGCATCCCAGGGAGCTCTGGAAACACCATATATTTT.

V gene TRBV19 combines with J gene TRBJ2-1; TRBD2 might be the D (6 bases). Germline values: CDR1 LNHDA, CDR2 SQIVND (reference sequence). V lost 6 bases to trimming and J lost 0 bases, with 24 bases between them. The CDR3 has 19 residues. DNA for the CDR3: TGTGCCAGTAGGATAATGAAGACACGGGGGTCAAGCTCCTACAATGAGCAGTTCTTC. Protein: CASRIMKTRGSSSYNEQFF.

This rearrangement joins TRBV5-1 to TRBJ2-7; 12 nucleotides match TRBD2. The CDR3 covers 17 residues. The V gene end was trimmed by 3 bases and the J gene end by 3 bases; junction bases not matched to a gene: 10. The germline CDR1 and CDR2 sequences are SGHRS and YFSETQ. The chain's CDR3 is CASSSLAGGGLGYEQYF. For the CDR3, the DNA is TGCGCCAGCAGCTCACTAGCGGGAGGAGGATTGGGCTACGAGCAGTACTTC.

This chain joins TRBV5-1 and TRBJ2-7; D may match TRBD1 or TRBD2 (5 bases each). This CDR3 region has 13 residues. V was cut by 5 bases and J by 2 bases, with 11 bases left in between. Germline CDR1 is SGHRS and CDR2 is YFSETQ. The CDR3 bases are TGCGCCAGCAGGGCAGGGACGACCTACGAGCAGTACTTC. Its protein is CASRAGTTYEQYF.

The J gene is TRBJ2-5, the V gene TRBV15, with D unclear. CDR3 length equals 13 residues. From germline, CDR1 is LNHNV and CDR2 YYDKDF (reference sequence). V lost 3 bases, J lost 4 bases, and 9 bases lay in between. CDR3 region: CATSRDARETQYF. The DNA for the CDR3 is TGTGCCACCAGCAGGGACGCCCGAGAGACCCAGTACTTC.

The chain joins TRBV4-1 to TRBJ1-4; D is unresolved. Germline CDR1 and CDR2: MGHRA and YSYEKL. V lost 0 bases and J lost 7, with 12 bases in between. The CDR3 has 15 residues. The DNA of the CDR3 is TGCGCCAGCAGCCAAGAACGGCGCGTCGGTGAAAAACTGTTTTTT. Translating gives CASSQERRVGEKLFF.

DNA of the CDR3: TGCGCCAGCAGTCATTCGACTAGCGGGAGGGCCTTCGAATCACTTGGGGCCAACGTCCTGACTTTC. Translation: CASSHSTSGRAFESLGANVLTF. The genes are TRBV23-1 and TRBJ2-6; 14 positions agree with TRBD2. TRBV23-1 is an ORF, with its function uncertain. The CDR3 consists of 22 residues. The trim removed 3 bases at V and 3 bases at J, leaving 16 bases unmatched.

This sequence joins TRBV11-2 and TRBJ2-5; 14 bases agree with TRBD2. The V gene's germline CDR1 is SGHAT and CDR2 FQNNGV. V lost 5 bases to trimming and J lost 5 bases; unmatched junction nucleotides: 7. There are 16 residues in the CDR3. The chain's CDR3 is CASSTGTSGRQETQYF. For the CDR3, the DNA is TGTGCCAGCAGCACGGGGACTAGCGGGAGACAGGAGACCCAGTACTTC.

J is TRBJ1-5 and V is TRBV19, with D possibly matching TRBD1 (6 bases). Trimming pared 5 bases from V and 1 base from J, leaving 12 bases between. Looked up from germline, CDR1 is LNHDA and CDR2 is SQIVND (reference sequence). This CDR3 comprises 15 residues. The CDR3 region is CASSAPGASNQPQHF. As DNA, the CDR3 is TGTGCCAGTAGTGCGCCGGGGGCGAGCAATCAGCCCCAGCATTTT. Complete variable domain (other parts from reference TRBV19 and TRBJ1-5): DGGITQSPKYLFRKEGQNVTLSCEQNLNHDAMYWYRQDPGQGLRLIYYSQIVNDFQKGDIAEGYSVSREKKESFPLTVTSAQKNPTAFYLCASSAPGASNQPQHFGDGTRLSIL.

The CDR3 nucleotides read TGTGCCAGCAGCCAAGGGACTAGCGGGAGTTCGGGTGAGCAGTTCTTC. Protein: CASSQGTSGSSGEQFF. The rearrangement joins TRBV13 to TRBJ2-1, with 14 bases aligning to TRBD2. Germline CDR1 PRHDT, CDR2 FYEKMQ (reference sequence). The CDR3 runs 16 residues. Germline trimming cut 5 bases from V and 9 bases from J; bases unmatched to any gene: 9.